The T cell receptor beta chain described here comes from a study of blood T cell repertoires in COVID-19. As for the study in general: From the United States, Italy and Spain came samples of acute and convalescent COVID-19. The cDNA or gDNA used as material had been derived from T cells, B-cell-depleted T cells, or PBMCs.

CDR3 size: 14 residues. V trimming: 5 bases; J trimming: 8 bases; junction bases outside the gene matches: 7. Per the germline V gene, CDR1 is KGHDR and CDR2 is SFDVKD. The repertoire was sequenced with immunoSEQ multiplex PCR; TCRdb's copy has only in-frame clones and lacks some. The data contain over 450,000 clones, approximately 92% of them singletons. Seattle patient enrollment occurred during active infection, with longitudinal follow-up thereafter. The TCR comes from a man between 18 and 35 years old with COVID-19, enrolled during active disease. The sequenced sample consisted of peripheral blood. The rearrangement joins TRBV24-1 to TRBJ2-1; 8 bases are a match to TRBD2. The CDR3 here is CATSGEREYHEQFF. The DNA of the CDR3 is TGTGCCACCAGTGGGGAGCGGGAGTACCATGAGCAGTTCTTC.